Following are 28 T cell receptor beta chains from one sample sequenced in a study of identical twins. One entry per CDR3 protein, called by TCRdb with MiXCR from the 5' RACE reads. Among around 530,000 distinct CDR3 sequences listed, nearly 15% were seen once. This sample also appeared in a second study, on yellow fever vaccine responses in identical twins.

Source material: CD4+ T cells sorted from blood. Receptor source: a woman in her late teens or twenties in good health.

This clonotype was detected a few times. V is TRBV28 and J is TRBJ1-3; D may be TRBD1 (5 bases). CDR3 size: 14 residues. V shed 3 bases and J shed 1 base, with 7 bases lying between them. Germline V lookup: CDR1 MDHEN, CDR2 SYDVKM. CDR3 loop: CASSLTESGNTIYF. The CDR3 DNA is TGTGCCAGCAGTTTGACAGAGTCTGGAAACACCATATATTTT.

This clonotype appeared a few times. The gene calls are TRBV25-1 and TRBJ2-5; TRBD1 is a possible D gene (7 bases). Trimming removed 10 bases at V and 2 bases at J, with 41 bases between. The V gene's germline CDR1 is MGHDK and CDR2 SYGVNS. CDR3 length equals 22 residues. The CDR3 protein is CATLGDRGYSKGAWASQETQYF. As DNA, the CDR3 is TGTGCCACCCTTGGTGACCGGGGGTACTCAAAGGGGGCCTGGGCATCGCAAGAGACCCAGTACTTC.

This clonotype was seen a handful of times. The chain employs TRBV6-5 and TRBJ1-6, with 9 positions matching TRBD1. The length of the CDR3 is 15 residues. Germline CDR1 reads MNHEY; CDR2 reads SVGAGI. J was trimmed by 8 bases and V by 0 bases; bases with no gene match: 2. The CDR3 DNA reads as TGTGCCAGCAGTTACTCTAGGACAGGGGATTCACCCCTCCACTTT. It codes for CASSYSRTGDSPLHF.

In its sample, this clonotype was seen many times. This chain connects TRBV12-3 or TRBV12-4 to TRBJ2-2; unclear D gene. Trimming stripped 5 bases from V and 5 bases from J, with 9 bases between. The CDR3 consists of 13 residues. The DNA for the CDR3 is TGTGCCAGCAGTCCCCACGGGACCGGGGAGCTGTTTTTT. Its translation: CASSPHGTGELFF.

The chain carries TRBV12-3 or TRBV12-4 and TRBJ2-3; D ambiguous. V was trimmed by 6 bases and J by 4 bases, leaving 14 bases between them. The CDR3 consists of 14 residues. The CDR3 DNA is TGTGCCAGCAGGCTAACTCCTGGGGCAGATACGCAGTATTTT. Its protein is CASRLTPGADTQYF.

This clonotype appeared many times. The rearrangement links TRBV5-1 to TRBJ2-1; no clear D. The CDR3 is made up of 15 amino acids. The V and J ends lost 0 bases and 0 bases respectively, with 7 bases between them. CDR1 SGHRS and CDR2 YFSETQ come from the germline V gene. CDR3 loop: CASSLAPGSYNEQFF. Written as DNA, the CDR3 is TGCGCCAGCAGCTTGGCCCCGGGCTCCTACAATGAGCAGTTCTTC.

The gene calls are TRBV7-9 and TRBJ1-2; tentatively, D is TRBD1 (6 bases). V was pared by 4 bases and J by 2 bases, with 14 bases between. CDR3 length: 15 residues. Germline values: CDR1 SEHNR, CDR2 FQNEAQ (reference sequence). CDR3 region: CASSSQQGWNYGYTF. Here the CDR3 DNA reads TGTGCCAGCAGCTCCCAACAGGGCTGGAACTATGGCTACACCTTC.

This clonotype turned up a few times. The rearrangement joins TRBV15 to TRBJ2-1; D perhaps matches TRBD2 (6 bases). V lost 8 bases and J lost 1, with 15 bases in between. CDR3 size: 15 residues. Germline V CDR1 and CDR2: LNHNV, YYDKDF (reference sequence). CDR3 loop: CATQARRESYNEQFF. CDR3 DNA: TGTGCCACCCAAGCGCGGCGGGAATCCTACAATGAGCAGTTCTTC.

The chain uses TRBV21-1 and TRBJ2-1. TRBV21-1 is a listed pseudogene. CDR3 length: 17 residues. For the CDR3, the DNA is TGTGCCAGCAGCCCTTCAAGTGACTCAAGCTCCTACAATGAGCAGTTCTTC. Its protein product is CASSPSSDSSSYNEQFF.

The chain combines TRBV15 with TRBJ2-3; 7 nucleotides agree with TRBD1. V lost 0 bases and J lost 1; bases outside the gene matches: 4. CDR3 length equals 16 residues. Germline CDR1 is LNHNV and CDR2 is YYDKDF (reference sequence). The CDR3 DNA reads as TGTGCCACCAGCAGAGAACAGGGGTCTGGCACAGATACGCAGTATTTT. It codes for CATSREQGSGTDTQYF.

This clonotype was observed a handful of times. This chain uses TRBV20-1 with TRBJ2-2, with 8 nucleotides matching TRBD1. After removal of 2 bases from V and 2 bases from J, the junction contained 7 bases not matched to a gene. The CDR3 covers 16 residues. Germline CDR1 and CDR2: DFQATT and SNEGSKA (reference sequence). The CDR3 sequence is CSARRPGQDNTGELFF. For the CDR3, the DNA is TGCAGTGCTAGACGGCCGGGACAGGATAACACCGGGGAGCTGTTTTTT.

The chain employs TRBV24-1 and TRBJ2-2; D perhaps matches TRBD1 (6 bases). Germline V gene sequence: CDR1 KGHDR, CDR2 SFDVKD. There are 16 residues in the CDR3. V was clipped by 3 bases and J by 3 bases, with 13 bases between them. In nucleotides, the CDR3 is TGTGCCACCAGTGATCCCCAGGGGACCTACACCGGGGAGCTGTTTTTT. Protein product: CATSDPQGTYTGELFF.

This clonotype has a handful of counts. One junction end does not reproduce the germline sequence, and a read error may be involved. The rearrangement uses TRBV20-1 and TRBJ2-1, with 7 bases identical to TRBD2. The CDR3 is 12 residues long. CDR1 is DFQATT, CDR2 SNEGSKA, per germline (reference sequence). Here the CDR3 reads CSARGTINEQFF. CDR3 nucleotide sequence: TGCAGTGCAAGAGGGACTATCAATGAGCAGTTCTTC.

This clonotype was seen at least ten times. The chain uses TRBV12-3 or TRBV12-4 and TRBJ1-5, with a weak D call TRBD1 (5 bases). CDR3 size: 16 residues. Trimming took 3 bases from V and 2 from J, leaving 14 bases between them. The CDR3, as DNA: TGTGCCAGCAGTTTGTTCTGGCAGGGTGGCAATCAGCCCCAGCATTTT. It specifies CASSLFWQGGNQPQHF.

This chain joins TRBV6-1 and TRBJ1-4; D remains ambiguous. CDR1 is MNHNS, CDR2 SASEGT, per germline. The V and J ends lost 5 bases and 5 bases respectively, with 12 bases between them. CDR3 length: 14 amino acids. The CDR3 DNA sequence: TGTGCCAGCAGTACCCGGGTGAGGAATGAAAAACTGTTTTTT. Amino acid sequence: CASSTRVRNEKLFF.

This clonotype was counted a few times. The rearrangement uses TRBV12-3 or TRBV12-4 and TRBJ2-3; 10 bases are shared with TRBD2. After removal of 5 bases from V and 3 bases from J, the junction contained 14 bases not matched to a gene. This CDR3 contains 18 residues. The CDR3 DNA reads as TGTGCCAGCAGTCCCTGGTCTAGCGGGAGTGAGGGGACAGATACGCAGTATTTT. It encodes CASSPWSSGSEGTDTQYF.

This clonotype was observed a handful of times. The CDR3 nucleotides are TGTGCCATCAGCTTAGGGACAGAGCGCAATCAGCCCCAGCATTTT. Protein sequence: CAISLGTERNQPQHF. The J gene is TRBJ1-5, the V gene TRBV10-3; TRBD1 matches at 7 bases. Trimming took 6 bases from V and 2 from J; bases not matched to a gene: 7. This CDR3 spans 15 amino acids. Germline V CDR1 and CDR2: ENHRY, SYGVKD.

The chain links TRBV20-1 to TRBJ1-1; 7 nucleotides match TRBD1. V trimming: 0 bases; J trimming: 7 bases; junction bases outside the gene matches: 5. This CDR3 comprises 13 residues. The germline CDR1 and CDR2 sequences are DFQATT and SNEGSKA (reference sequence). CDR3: CSARETGRGEAFF. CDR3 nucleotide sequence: TGCAGTGCTAGAGAGACAGGGAGGGGTGAAGCTTTCTTT.

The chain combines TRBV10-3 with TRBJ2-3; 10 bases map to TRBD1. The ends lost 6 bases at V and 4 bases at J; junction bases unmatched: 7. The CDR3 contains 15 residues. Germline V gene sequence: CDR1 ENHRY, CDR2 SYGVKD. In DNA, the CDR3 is TGTGCCATCAGGGCTGGACAGGGGGGAGCAGATACGCAGTATTTT. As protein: CAIRAGQGGADTQYF.

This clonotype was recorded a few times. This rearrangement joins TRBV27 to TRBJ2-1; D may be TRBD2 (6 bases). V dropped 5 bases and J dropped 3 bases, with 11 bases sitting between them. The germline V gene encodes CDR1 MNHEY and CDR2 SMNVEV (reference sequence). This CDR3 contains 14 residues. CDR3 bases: TGTGCCAGCAGTGTGGGTAGCGGCTACAATGAGCAGTTCTTC. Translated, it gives CASSVGSGYNEQFF.

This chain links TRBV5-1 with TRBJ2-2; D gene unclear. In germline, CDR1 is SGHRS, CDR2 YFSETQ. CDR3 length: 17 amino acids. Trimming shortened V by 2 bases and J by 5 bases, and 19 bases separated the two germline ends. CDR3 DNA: TGCGCCAGCAGCTTACTTGTCGGACGGCGAGGAACCGGGGAGCTGTTTTTT. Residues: CASSLLVGRRGTGELFF.

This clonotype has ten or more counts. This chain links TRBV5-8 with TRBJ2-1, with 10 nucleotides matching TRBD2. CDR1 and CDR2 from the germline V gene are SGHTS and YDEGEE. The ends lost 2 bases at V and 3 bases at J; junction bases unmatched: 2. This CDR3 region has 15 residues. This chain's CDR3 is CASSLLAGYYNEQFF. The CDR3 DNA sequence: TGTGCCAGCAGCTTACTAGCGGGGTACTACAATGAGCAGTTCTTC. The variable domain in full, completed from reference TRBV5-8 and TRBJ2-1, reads EAGVTQSPTHLIKTRGQQATLRCSPISGHTSVYWYQQALGLGLQFLLWYDEGEERNRGNFPPRFSGRQFPNYSSELNVNALELEDSALYLCASSLLAGYYNEQFFGPGTRLTVL.

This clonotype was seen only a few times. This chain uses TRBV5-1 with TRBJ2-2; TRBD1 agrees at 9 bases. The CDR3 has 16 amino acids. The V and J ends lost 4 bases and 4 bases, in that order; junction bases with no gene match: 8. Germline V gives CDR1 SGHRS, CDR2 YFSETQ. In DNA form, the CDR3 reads TGCGCCAGCAGCGGGACAGGGTCCAAGGGCACCGGGGAGCTGTTTTTT. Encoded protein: CASSGTGSKGTGELFF.

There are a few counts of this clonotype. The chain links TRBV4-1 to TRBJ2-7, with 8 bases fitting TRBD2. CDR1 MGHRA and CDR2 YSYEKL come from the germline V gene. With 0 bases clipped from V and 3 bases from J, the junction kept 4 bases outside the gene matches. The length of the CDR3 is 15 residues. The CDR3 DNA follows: TGCGCCAGCAGCCAAGATTACAGCGGGGGCTACGAGCAGTACGTC. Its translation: CASSQDYSGGYEQYV.

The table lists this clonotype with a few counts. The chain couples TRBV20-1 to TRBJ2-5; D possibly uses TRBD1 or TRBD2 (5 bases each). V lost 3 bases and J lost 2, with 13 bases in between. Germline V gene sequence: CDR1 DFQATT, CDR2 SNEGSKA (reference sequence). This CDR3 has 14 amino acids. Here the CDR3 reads CSASRGELQETQYF. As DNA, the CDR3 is TGCAGTGCTAGTAGGGGAGAATTACAAGAGACCCAGTACTTC.

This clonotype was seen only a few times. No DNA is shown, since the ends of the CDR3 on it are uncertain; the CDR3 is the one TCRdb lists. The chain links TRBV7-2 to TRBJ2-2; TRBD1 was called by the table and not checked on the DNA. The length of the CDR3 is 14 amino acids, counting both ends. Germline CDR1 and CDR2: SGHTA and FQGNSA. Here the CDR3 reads CASSPGFGSGAVFF.

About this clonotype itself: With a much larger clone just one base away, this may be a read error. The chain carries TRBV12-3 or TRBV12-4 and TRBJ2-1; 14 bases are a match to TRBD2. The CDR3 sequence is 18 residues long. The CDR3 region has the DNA TGTACCAGCAGTTTAGGACTAGCGGGGGGTAGTATGTACAATGAGCAGTTCTTC. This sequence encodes CTSSLGLAGGSMYNEQFF.

The CDR3 DNA reads TGTGCCACCAGTGATTTGGGCAGGGGGATGGGCAATGAGCAGTTCTTC. Translated, it gives CATSDLGRGMGNEQFF. The chain employs TRBV24-1 and TRBJ2-1; 7 bases match TRBD1. CDR1 and CDR2 from the germline V gene are KGHDR and SFDVKD. The ends lost 0 bases at V and 6 bases at J; junction bases unmatched: 7. The CDR3 runs 16 residues.